This section outlines one T cell receptor (beta chain) sequence together with its context. The entry originates in a study of blood T cell repertoires in COVID-19. The overall study: Acute and convalescent COVID-19 specimens originated in the United States, Italy and Spain. T cells, B-cell-depleted T cells, or PBMCs provided the cDNA or gDNA that served as material.

The CDR3 consists of 12 residues. Germline CDR1 is SGHVS and CDR2 is FQNEAQ. V shed 4 bases and J shed 6 bases, with 9 bases lying between them. In the source study's methods: Using reference gene primer amplification, nucleated cell counts were estimated. The data were produced by immunoSEQ multiplex PCR, yet TCRdb's version contains in-frame clones alone and is incomplete. From that table come the V and J calls and clone size; the DNA was used to work out D and trimming. The sample consists of tens of thousands of clones, over 75% of them appearing once. The chain links TRBV7-8 to TRBJ1-2; D may be TRBD1 (6 bases). The TCR originated in a man in his sixties or seventies with acute or convalescent COVID-19. Material: peripheral blood. This chain's CDR3 is CASSSTGNGYTF. The CDR3 bases are TGTGCCAGCAGCTCTACAGGGAATGGCTACACCTTC. Combining the CDR3 with reference TRBV7-8 and TRBJ1-2 gives the whole variable domain GAGVSQSPRYKVAKRGQDVALRCDPISGHVSLFWYQQALGQGPEFLTYFQNEAQLDKSGLPSDRFFAERPEGSVSTLKIQRTQQEDSAVYLCASSSTGNGYTFGSGTRLTVV.